Presented here are 24 T cell receptor beta chains from one specimen sequenced in a study of technical replicates of blood from a handful of donors. Libraries were prepared by immunoSEQ multiplex PCR; TCRdb keeps only in-frame clonotypes and omits some of them. The table lists about 83,000 clones, 90% to 98% of them singletons. The specimen was T cells isolated from PBMCs. Source of these receptors: a human donor in good health.

The chain is built from TRBV6-1 and TRBJ2-7; 11 bases align to TRBD2. The junction had 5 bases not matched to a gene; V was cut back by 0 bases and J by 4 bases. The CDR3 runs 16 residues. CDR1 is MNHNS and CDR2 is SASEGT in the germline V gene. The CDR3 DNA sequence: TGTGCCAGCAGTGAAGCACTAGCGGGAGATACTTACGAGCAGTACTTC. This encodes CASSEALAGDTYEQYF.

The V gene is TRBV19, the J gene TRBJ1-4; weak D call: TRBD1 (6 bases). The CDR3 covers 14 residues. V lost 3 bases, J lost 8 bases, and 13 bases lay in between. Germline lookup yields CDR1 LNHDA and CDR2 SQIVND (reference sequence). In DNA, the CDR3 is TGTGCCAGTAGTATCCGGGACATAGGGGAAAAACTGTTTTTT. This codes for CASSIRDIGEKLFF.

The rearrangement joins TRBV15 to TRBJ2-3, with D hard to call. The CDR3 has 17 amino acids. V dropped 0 bases and J dropped 0 bases, with 13 bases sitting between them. Germline V CDR1 and CDR2: LNHNV, YYDKDF (reference sequence). DNA for the CDR3: TGTGCCACCAGCAGAGATCTTAGAGAGACTAGCACAGATACGCAGTATTTT. It encodes CATSRDLRETSTDTQYF.

The CDR3 DNA sequence: TGTGCCAGCAGTTTTTCCGGGACAGGGATTCCCTACGAGCAGTACTTC. It specifies CASSFSGTGIPYEQYF. The chain combines TRBV27 with TRBJ2-7; 9 bases match TRBD1. From germline, CDR1 is MNHEY and CDR2 SMNVEV (reference sequence). V shed 3 bases, J shed 2 bases, and the junction held 8 bases outside the gene matches. This CDR3 is built from 16 residues.

The gene calls are TRBV11-3 and TRBJ2-5, with TRBD2 identical over 10 bases. Germline V gives CDR1 SGHNT, CDR2 YENEEA. The junction had 4 bases not matched to a gene; V was cut back by 5 bases and J by 4 bases. The CDR3 totals 14 residues. CDR3 sequence (DNA): TGTGCCAGCAGCGCCCAGCGGGAGGGAGAGACCCAGTACTTC. Amino acid sequence: CASSAQREGETQYF.

The chain combines TRBV7-2 with TRBJ2-5; 7 bases are a match to TRBD2. V dropped 4 bases and J dropped 2; count of bases not matched to a gene: 7. Per germline, CDR1 SGHTA and CDR2 FQGNSA. This CDR3 comprises 15 residues. The CDR3: CASSYLTSRQETQYF. The CDR3 nucleotides are TGTGCCAGCAGCTACCTGACTAGCCGACAAGAGACCCAGTACTTC.

The chain employs TRBV25-1 and TRBJ2-5; 15 bases are a match to TRBD2. Germline values: CDR1 MGHDK, CDR2 SYGVNS. After removal of 1 base from V and 1 base from J, the junction contained 1 base not matched to a gene. This CDR3 is built from 17 residues. The CDR3, as DNA: TGTGCCAGCAGTGAATGGACTAGCGGGAGGGTCCAAGAGACCCAGTACTTC. This gives the protein CASSEWTSGRVQETQYF.

The chain combines TRBV27 with TRBJ1-5; TRBD1 agrees at 9 bases. Germline CDR1 reads MNHEY; CDR2 reads SMNVEV (reference sequence). The CDR3 has 16 residues. Trimming took 5 bases from V and 0 from J; bases not matched to a gene: 5. CDR3 protein: CASSKGTGISNQPQHF. The CDR3 DNA reads as TGTGCCAGCAGTAAGGGGACAGGGATTAGCAATCAGCCCCAGCATTTT.

V usage is TRBV6-1 and J usage is TRBJ1-1; D is perhaps TRBD1 (5 bases). V was cut by 4 bases and J by 0 bases, with 9 bases left in between. The CDR3 spans 14 residues. Germline V gene sequence: CDR1 MNHNS, CDR2 SASEGT. The CDR3 loop reads CASSGSGLNTEAFF. CDR3 nucleotide sequence: TGTGCCAGCAGTGGGTCAGGGCTGAACACTGAAGCTTTCTTT.

This chain connects TRBV27 to TRBJ2-2; D may be TRBD2 (5 bases). Trimming took off 6 bases at V and 3 bases at J, with 11 bases between the two ends. The length of the CDR3 is 14 residues. In germline, CDR1 is MNHEY, CDR2 SMNVEV (reference sequence). CDR3: CASSSTRYTGELFF. Here the CDR3 DNA reads TGTGCCAGCAGCTCCACTAGGTACACCGGGGAGCTGTTTTTT.

This clone has a single count. V is TRBV28 and J is TRBJ2-1; the D gene is possibly TRBD2 (6 bases). Between the trimmed V and J ends, which lost 11 bases and 0 bases, there was a span of 17 bases. The length of the CDR3 is 15 residues. Per germline, CDR1 MDHEN and CDR2 SYDVKM. CDR3 DNA: TGTGCCGCCCGGGCGGGACGGAGCTCCTACAATGAGCAGTTCTTC. It specifies CAARAGRSSYNEQFF.

A few counts support this clone. The J gene is TRBJ2-3, the V gene TRBV7-2, with 11 nucleotides matching TRBD2. This CDR3 has 16 amino acids. Germline V gene lookup returns CDR1 SGHTA and CDR2 FQGNSA. The J segment lost 2 bases and the V segment lost 2 bases, leaving 3 bases of the junction unmatched. CDR3 protein: CASSLTSGSYTDTQYF. The CDR3 bases are TGTGCCAGCAGCTTAACTAGCGGGAGTTACACAGATACGCAGTATTTT.

This chain connects TRBV11-2 to TRBJ2-1; 8 bases agree with TRBD2. The CDR3 totals 16 residues. V trimming: 8 bases; J trimming: 5 bases; junction bases outside the gene matches: 14. The V gene's germline CDR1 is SGHAT and CDR2 FQNNGV. CDR3 sequence (DNA): TGTGCCAGCGGGGGACTAGGTGGAATATTAAACAATGAGCAGTTCTTC. Protein: CASGGLGGILNNEQFF.

This clone was seen a single time. The DNA for the CDR3 is TGTGCCAGCAGCCGTTCCCCGAACACTGAAGCTTTCTTT. Encoded protein: CASSRSPNTEAFF. The rearrangement joins TRBV11-2 to TRBJ1-1; unclear D gene. This CDR3 comprises 13 residues. The V gene lost 5 bases and the J gene lost 1 base, with 8 bases spanning the gap. The V gene's germline CDR1 is SGHAT and CDR2 FQNNGV. Full variable domain (outside the CDR3, taken from reference TRBV11-2 and TRBJ1-1): EAGVAQSPRYKIIEKRQSVAFWCNPISGHATLYWYQQILGQGPKLLIQFQNNGVVDDSQLPKDRFSAERLKGVDSTLKIQPAKLEDSAVYLCASSRSPNTEAFFGQGTRLTVV.

The chain combines TRBV10-3 with TRBJ1-2; TRBD1 agrees at 10 bases. Per the germline V gene, CDR1 is ENHRY and CDR2 is SYGVKD. This CDR3 has 13 amino acids. The junction had 6 bases not matched to a gene; V was cut back by 6 bases and J by 8 bases. The CDR3 protein is CAIRAGQGSGYTF. As DNA, the CDR3 is TGTGCCATCAGGGCGGGACAGGGGAGCGGCTACACCTTC.

This clone is a singleton in its sample. The chain links TRBV6-5 to TRBJ2-7; TRBD1 aligns across 7 bases. Trimming at V came to 2 bases and at J to 4 bases, leaving 8 bases not matched to a gene. The germline V gene has CDR1 MNHEY and CDR2 SVGAGI. This CDR3 is 15 amino acids long. CDR3 sequence reads: CASSYGGRGLYEQYF. The CDR3 bases are TGTGCCAGCAGTTACGGGGGCAGGGGGTTGTACGAGCAGTACTTC.

This chain uses TRBV9 with TRBJ1-5; no clear D gene. In germline, CDR1 is SGDLS, CDR2 YYNGEE. The length of the CDR3 is 13 residues. V dropped 0 bases and J dropped 4 bases, with 5 bases sitting between them. The CDR3 bases are TGTGCCAGCAGCGTAGGGCGGAATCAGCCCCAGCATTTT. This translates into CASSVGRNQPQHF.

This chain links TRBV7-9 with TRBJ2-1; maybe TRBD1 (6 bases). Trimming took off 1 base at V and 2 bases at J, with 15 bases between the two ends. This CDR3 is 17 amino acids long. CDR1 and CDR2 (germline): SEHNR, FQNEAQ (reference sequence). CDR3 protein: CASSLEFSQGTYNEQFF. Here the CDR3 DNA reads TGTGCCAGCAGCTTAGAGTTTAGTCAGGGGACCTACAATGAGCAGTTCTTC.

This sequence joins TRBV27 and TRBJ2-3; D possibly corresponds to TRBD2 (5 bases). The V end lost 3 bases, the J end lost 5 bases, and 21 bases lay between the germline ends. This CDR3 is 17 amino acids long. Germline V CDR1 and CDR2: MNHEY, SMNVEV (reference sequence). Written as DNA, the CDR3 is TGTGCCAGCAGTTTCAGCGGACGCCTCAGGCGTATAGATACGCAGTATTTT. Encoded protein: CASSFSGRLRRIDTQYF.

The CDR3 here is CASSYRGSNEKLFF. In DNA form, the CDR3 reads TGTGCCAGTTCCTACAGGGGGTCTAATGAAAAACTGTTTTTT. The chain carries TRBV19 and TRBJ1-4, with 8 bases aligning to TRBD1. V shed 8 bases and J 3 bases; nucleotides not matched to a gene: 5. The CDR3 spans 14 residues. Germline CDR1 and CDR2: LNHDA and SQIVND (reference sequence).

The rearrangement joins TRBV27 to TRBJ2-7, with 12 bases that match TRBD2. The CDR3 spans 15 residues. J was trimmed by 3 bases and V by 8 bases; bases with no gene match: 8. Looked up from germline, CDR1 is MNHEY and CDR2 is SMNVEV (reference sequence). Here the CDR3 reads CASGGLAGRRYEQYF. The CDR3 DNA follows: TGTGCCAGCGGCGGACTAGCGGGACGTCGCTACGAGCAGTACTTC.

The CDR3 coding sequence is TGTGCCAGCAGCCAAGTCTATGGACAGGGGGCGCTCGGGGCCAACGTCCTGACTTTC. Translation: CASSQVYGQGALGANVLTF. This chain joins TRBV14 and TRBJ2-6, with 11 bases fitting TRBD1. Germline CDR1 is SGHDN and CDR2 is FVKESK. The length of the CDR3 is 19 residues. Trimming at V came to 1 base and at J to 4 bases, leaving 9 bases not matched to a gene.

This clone appeared once. V and J are TRBV7-9 and TRBJ2-7; 8 nucleotides agree with TRBD1. This CDR3 region has 15 residues. CDR1 is SEHNR and CDR2 is FQNEAQ in the germline V gene (reference sequence). Germline trimming cut 5 bases from V and 2 bases from J; bases unmatched to any gene: 8. The CDR3 loop reads CASSQGTGRTYEQYF. For the CDR3, the DNA is TGTGCCAGCAGCCAGGGGACAGGCCGGACCTACGAGCAGTACTTC.

V gene TRBV27 combines with J gene TRBJ2-7; 9 nucleotides line up with TRBD1. V lost 9 bases and J lost 6; bases outside the gene matches: 9. CDR3 size: 13 residues. Germline V gene sequence: CDR1 MNHEY, CDR2 SMNVEV (reference sequence). Written as DNA, the CDR3 is TGTGCCAGTTTGGGGACAGGGATCGGCGAGCAGTACTTC. Its translation is CASLGTGIGEQYF.